A selection of T cell receptor beta chains follows, all from one sample in a study of shared clonotypes between healthy human individuals. Sequencing was performed with immunoSEQ multiplex PCR; in TCRdb, only in-frame clones are kept and a portion is missing. The data hold about 2.2 million clones, with 85% to 95% observed a single time. Sequencing input: naive CD8+ T cells from PBMCs. These TCRs come from a man aged 18 to 30 in good health. Some clones in this sample may be carry-over from other donors' samples. The CDR3 runs from the conserved cysteine through the conserved F or W. Each record gives: clone size, J gene, D gene, V gene, CDR3 protein, CDR3 DNA. The D gene is left open where the match is weak. The size field is filled for only some rows; it gives once, few, many or a size class.

abundance: NA; j_gene: TRBJ2-2; d_gene: NA; v_gene: TRBV7-9; CDR3aa: CAKEGDTGELFF; CDR3nt: TGTGCCAAGGAGGGGGACACCGGGGAGCTGTTTTTT
abundance: NA; j_gene: TRBJ2-1; d_gene: NA; v_gene: TRBV10-2; CDR3aa: CASSESEVSSYNEQFF; CDR3nt: TGCGCCAGCAGTGAGTCAGAAGTCAGCTCCTACAATGAGCAGTTCTTC
abundance: NA; j_gene: TRBJ1-5; d_gene: TRBD1; v_gene: TRBV30; CDR3aa: CAWSVRGQGDQPQHF; CDR3nt: TGTGCCTGGAGTGTACGGGGGCAGGGGGATCAGCCCCAGCATTTT
abundance: NA; j_gene: TRBJ2-6; d_gene: NA; v_gene: TRBV5-6; CDR3aa: CASSLGWSGANVLTF; CDR3nt: TGTGCCAGCAGCTTGGGGTGGTCTGGGGCCAACGTCCTGACTTTC
abundance: NA; j_gene: TRBJ1-1; d_gene: NA; v_gene: TRBV4-3; CDR3aa: CASSQDGAGNTEAFF; CDR3nt: TGCGCCAGCAGCCAAGATGGGGCCGGGAACACTGAAGCTTTCTTT
abundance: NA; j_gene: TRBJ1-2; d_gene: NA; v_gene: TRBV7-9; CDR3aa: CASSLVSGVDGYTF; CDR3nt: TGTGCCAGCAGCTTAGTTTCCGGGGTGGATGGCTACACCTTC
abundance: NA; j_gene: TRBJ2-5; d_gene: NA; v_gene: TRBV9; CDR3aa: CASSVEYSLQETQYF; CDR3nt: TGTGCCAGCAGCGTAGAGTACAGTTTACAAGAGACCCAGTACTTC
abundance: NA; j_gene: TRBJ1-5; d_gene: NA; v_gene: TRBV7-8; CDR3aa: CASSLVRGQPQHF; CDR3nt: TGTGCCAGCAGCTTAGTTCGAGGACAGCCCCAGCATTTT
abundance: NA; j_gene: TRBJ2-1; d_gene: NA; v_gene: TRBV7-2; CDR3aa: CASSLVGPEGGEQFF; CDR3nt: TGTGCCAGCAGCTTAGTAGGGCCGGAGGGGGGTGAGCAGTTCTTC
abundance: NA; j_gene: TRBJ2-1; d_gene: NA; v_gene: TRBV7-3; CDR3aa: CASSSSPENNEQFF; CDR3nt: TGTGCCAGCAGCTCCTCCCCAGAAAACAATGAGCAGTTCTTC
abundance: NA; j_gene: TRBJ2-1; d_gene: TRBD2; v_gene: TRBV27; CDR3aa: CASSLLLAGVGEQFF; CDR3nt: TGTGCCAGCAGTTTACTACTAGCGGGAGTCGGTGAGCAGTTCTTC
abundance: NA; j_gene: TRBJ2-5; d_gene: NA; v_gene: TRBV7-9; CDR3aa: CASSLGLEETQYF; CDR3nt: TGTGCCAGCAGCTTAGGGTTGGAGGAGACCCAGTACTTC
abundance: NA; j_gene: TRBJ2-7; d_gene: TRBD2; v_gene: TRBV11-2; CDR3aa: CASSPRASGRALLEQYF; CDR3nt: TGTGCCAGCAGCCCCCGAGCTAGCGGGAGGGCCTTACTCGAGCAGTACTTC
abundance: once; j_gene: TRBJ2-7; d_gene: NA; v_gene: TRBV4-1; CDR3aa: CASSQGVDNAYEQYF; CDR3nt: TGCGCCAGCAGCCAAGGGGTAGACAACGCCTACGAGCAGTACTTC
abundance: NA; j_gene: TRBJ1-2; d_gene: TRBD1; v_gene: TRBV28; CDR3aa: CASSPRTGSDGYTF; CDR3nt: TGTGCCAGCAGTCCCCGGACAGGGTCTGATGGCTACACCTTC
abundance: NA; j_gene: TRBJ2-5; d_gene: NA; v_gene: TRBV9; CDR3aa: CASSVAAGGETQYF; CDR3nt: TGTGCCAGCAGCGTAGCTGCAGGGGGGGAGACCCAGTACTTC
abundance: NA; j_gene: TRBJ1-1; d_gene: TRBD1; v_gene: TRBV27; CDR3aa: CASSPIGGAAEAFF; CDR3nt: TGTGCCAGCAGTCCAATAGGGGGCGCGGCTGAAGCTTTCTTT
abundance: NA; j_gene: TRBJ2-2; d_gene: NA; v_gene: TRBV27; CDR3aa: CASSGSLRELFF; CDR3nt: TGTGCCAGCAGTGGTAGCCTCCGGGAGCTGTTTTTT
abundance: once; j_gene: TRBJ2-7; d_gene: TRBD2; v_gene: TRBV7-8; CDR3aa: CASSLGTSGFYEQYF; CDR3nt: TGTGCCAGCAGCTTAGGTACTAGCGGATTCTACGAGCAGTACTTC
abundance: NA; j_gene: TRBJ2-1; d_gene: NA; v_gene: TRBV5-4; CDR3aa: CASSLGVENYNEQFF; CDR3nt: TGTGCCAGCAGCTTGGGAGTGGAAAATTACAATGAGCAGTTCTTC
abundance: NA; j_gene: TRBJ2-7; d_gene: NA; v_gene: TRBV27; CDR3aa: CATRYMGSSYEQYF; CDR3nt: TGTGCCACCCGCTATATGGGAAGCTCCTACGAGCAGTACTTC
abundance: NA; j_gene: TRBJ2-7; d_gene: NA; v_gene: TRBV7-2; CDR3aa: CASSLTRRGTYEQYF; CDR3nt: TGTGCCAGCAGCTTAACTAGAAGAGGGACCTACGAGCAGTACTTC
abundance: NA; j_gene: TRBJ2-7; d_gene: TRBD2; v_gene: TRBV15; CDR3aa: CATSRDGGSSYEQYF; CDR3nt: TGTGCCACCAGCAGAGATGGCGGGAGCAGCTACGAGCAGTACTTC
abundance: NA; j_gene: TRBJ2-7; d_gene: NA; v_gene: TRBV4-3; CDR3aa: CASSQIVASNHEQYF; CDR3nt: TGCGCCAGCAGCCAAATCGTAGCTAGCAACCACGAGCAGTACTTC
abundance: once; j_gene: TRBJ2-3; d_gene: NA; v_gene: TRBV28; CDR3aa: CANGPGDYTDTQYF; CDR3nt: TGTGCCAACGGCCCGGGGGATTACACAGATACGCAGTATTTT
abundance: once; j_gene: TRBJ2-7; d_gene: TRBD1; v_gene: TRBV27; CDR3aa: CASSQWTGGRGEQYF; CDR3nt: TGTGCCAGCAGTCAGTGGACAGGGGGCAGGGGCGAGCAGTACTTC
abundance: NA; j_gene: TRBJ1-1; d_gene: TRBD1; v_gene: TRBV11-2; CDR3aa: CASSSISGTANTEAFF; CDR3nt: TGTGCCAGCAGCTCAATCTCAGGGACAGCGAACACTGAAGCTTTCTTT
abundance: NA; j_gene: TRBJ2-3; d_gene: NA; v_gene: TRBV15; CDR3aa: CATSRDRRGTDTQYF; CDR3nt: TGTGCCACCAGCAGAGATCGAAGGGGCACAGATACGCAGTATTTT
abundance: once; j_gene: TRBJ2-1; d_gene: NA; v_gene: TRBV4-2; CDR3aa: CASSLIRAGSSYNEQFF; CDR3nt: TGTGCCAGCAGCCTAATCCGGGCTGGGAGCTCCTACAATGAGCAGTTCTTC
abundance: NA; j_gene: TRBJ1-5; d_gene: NA; v_gene: TRBV6-1; CDR3aa: CASSEWAGAYSNQPQHF; CDR3nt: TGTGCCAGCAGTGAATGGGCAGGGGCTTATAGCAATCAGCCCCAGCATTTT
abundance: once; j_gene: TRBJ2-1; d_gene: NA; v_gene: TRBV7-8; CDR3aa: CASSPTIKNSYNEQFF; CDR3nt: TGTGCCAGCAGCCCCACCATCAAGAATTCTTACAATGAGCAGTTCTTC
abundance: NA; j_gene: TRBJ2-7; d_gene: NA; v_gene: TRBV13; CDR3aa: CASSHLRDTVGEQYF; CDR3nt: TGTGCCAGCAGCCATCTCCGGGACACCGTTGGGGAGCAGTACTTC
abundance: NA; j_gene: TRBJ1-4; d_gene: TRBD1; v_gene: TRBV2; CDR3aa: CASSNPEGTGESLNEKLFF; CDR3nt: TGTGCCAGCTCGAATCCGGAAGGAACAGGGGAATCGTTGAATGAAAAACTGTTTTTT
abundance: NA; j_gene: TRBJ2-7; d_gene: NA; v_gene: TRBV7-9; CDR3aa: CASSSGLGAREQYF; CDR3nt: TGTGCCAGCAGCTCCGGACTTGGCGCGCGGGAGCAGTACTTC
abundance: NA; j_gene: TRBJ2-4; d_gene: NA; v_gene: TRBV5-1; CDR3aa: CASSPRGGRRKHF; CDR3nt: TGCGCCAGCAGCCCACGAGGCGGACGCCGTAAACACTTC
abundance: NA; j_gene: TRBJ2-1; d_gene: TRBD1; v_gene: TRBV7-9; CDR3aa: CASSLPGQGGNEQFF; CDR3nt: TGTGCCAGCAGCTTACCGGGACAGGGAGGGAATGAGCAGTTCTTC
abundance: NA; j_gene: TRBJ1-3; d_gene: NA; v_gene: TRBV5-1; CDR3aa: CASSFEVGKDESGNTIYF; CDR3nt: TGCGCCAGCAGCTTTGAGGTAGGGAAGGATGAGTCTGGAAACACCATATATTTT